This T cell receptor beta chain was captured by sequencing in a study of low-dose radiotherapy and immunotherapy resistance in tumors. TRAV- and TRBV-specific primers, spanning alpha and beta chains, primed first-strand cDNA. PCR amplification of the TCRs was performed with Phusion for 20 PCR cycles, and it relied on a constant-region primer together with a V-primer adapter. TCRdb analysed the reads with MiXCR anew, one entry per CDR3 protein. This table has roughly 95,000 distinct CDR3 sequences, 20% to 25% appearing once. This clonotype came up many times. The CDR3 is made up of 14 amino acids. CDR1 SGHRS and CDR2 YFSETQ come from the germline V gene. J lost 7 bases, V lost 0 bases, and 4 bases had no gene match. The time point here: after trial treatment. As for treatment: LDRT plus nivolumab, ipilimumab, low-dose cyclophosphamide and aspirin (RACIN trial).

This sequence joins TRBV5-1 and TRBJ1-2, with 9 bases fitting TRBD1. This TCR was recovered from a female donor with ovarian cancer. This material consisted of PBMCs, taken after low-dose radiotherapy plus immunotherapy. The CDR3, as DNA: TGCGCCAGCAGCTTGGACAGGGGGCTGGCTGGCTACACCTTC. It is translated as CASSLDRGLAGYTF.